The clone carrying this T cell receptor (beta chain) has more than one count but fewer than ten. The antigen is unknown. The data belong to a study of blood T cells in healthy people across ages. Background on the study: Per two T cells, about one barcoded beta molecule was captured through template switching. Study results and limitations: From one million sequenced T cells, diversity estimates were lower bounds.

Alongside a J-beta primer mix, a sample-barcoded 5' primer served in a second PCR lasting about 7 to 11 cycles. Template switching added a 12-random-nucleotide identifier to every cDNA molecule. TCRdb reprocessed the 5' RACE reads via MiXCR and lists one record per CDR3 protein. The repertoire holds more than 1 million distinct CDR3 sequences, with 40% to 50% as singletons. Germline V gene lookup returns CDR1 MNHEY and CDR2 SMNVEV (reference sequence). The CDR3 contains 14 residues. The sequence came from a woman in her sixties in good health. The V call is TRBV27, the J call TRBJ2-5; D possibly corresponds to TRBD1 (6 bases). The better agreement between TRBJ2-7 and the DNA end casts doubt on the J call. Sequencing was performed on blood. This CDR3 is CASSLMDSRGEQYF. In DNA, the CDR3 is TGTGCCAGCAGTTTAATGGACAGTCGTGGCGAGCAGTACTTC.